A single sample is the source of the 6 T cell receptor beta chains below, sequenced in a study of cytomegalovirus exposure and HLA in healthy donors. Researchers ran the PCR with 60 Vbeta and 13 Jbeta primers. TCRdb's table, derived via immunoSEQ multiplex PCR, lists solely in-frame clones and lacks some. The sample yields some 150,000 clones, about three quarters seen once. The sample was PBMCs. These receptors all come from a female donor in good health and CMV-seropositive.

For the CDR3, the DNA is TGCGCCAGCAGCGGGGGACAGGGGGGTTTTCAGGAAAAACTGTTTTTT. It translates to CASSGGQGGFQEKLFF. V and J are TRBV5-1 and TRBJ1-4; 11 bases map to TRBD1. CDR1 and CDR2 from the germline V gene are SGHRS and YFSETQ. Trimming took 4 bases from V and 8 from J; bases not matched to a gene: 10. This CDR3 comprises 16 residues. Using reference TRBV5-1 and TRBJ1-4 for the parts outside the CDR3, the full variable domain is KAGVTQTPRYLIKTRGQQVTLSCSPISGHRSVSWYQQTPGQGLQFLFEYFSETQRNKGNFPGRFSGRQFSNSRSEMNVSTLELGDSALYLCASSGGQGGFQEKLFFGSGTQLSVL.

This chain links TRBV13 with TRBJ1-6; no reliable D call. Germline V gene sequence: CDR1 PRHDT, CDR2 FYEKMQ (reference sequence). V lost 1 base and J 8 bases, leaving 6 bases between the germline ends. CDR3 length equals 13 residues. In DNA, the CDR3 is TGTGCCAGCAGCTTAGCCAGGCATTCACCCCTCCACTTT. Amino acids: CASSLARHSPLHF.

The rearrangement links TRBV28 to TRBJ1-2; the D is unclear. V lost 6 bases and J lost 1, with 15 bases in between. CDR1 is MDHEN, CDR2 SYDVKM, per germline. This CDR3 is 15 amino acids long. The DNA for the CDR3 is TGTGCCAGCAGACCCGGCGGGCCCCGTAACTATGGCTACACCTTC. Translated, it gives CASRPGGPRNYGYTF.

The CDR3 sequence: CASSPSGTTYEQYF. DNA for the CDR3: TGTGCCAGCAGTCCGTCAGGGACAACCTACGAGCAGTACTTC. The V call is TRBV28, the J call TRBJ2-7, with a tentative D call TRBD1 (6 bases). Germline CDR1 and CDR2: MDHEN and SYDVKM. V gave up 5 bases and J gave up 2 bases, with 13 bases separating them. This CDR3 comprises 14 residues.

The V call is TRBV5-8, the J call TRBJ1-2, with 7 bases aligning to TRBD1. The CDR3 totals 15 residues. Losses at the gene ends were 4 bases for V and 6 bases for J; bases not matched to a gene: 12. Germline V gene lookup returns CDR1 SGHTS and CDR2 YDEGEE. CDR3 protein: CASSPGTVRRDGYTF. The CDR3 nucleotides read TGTGCCAGCAGCCCCGGGACAGTACGTCGTGATGGCTACACCTTC.

The genes are TRBV11-2 and TRBJ2-7; 7 bases line up with TRBD1. Germline trimming cut 6 bases from V and 1 base from J; bases unmatched to any gene: 6. Germline CDR1 SGHAT, CDR2 FQNNGV. This CDR3 comprises 14 residues. This CDR3 reads CASSRQGGSYEQYF. The CDR3 bases are TGTGCCAGCAGTCGACAGGGCGGATCCTACGAGCAGTACTTC.